A single sample gave rise to the 31 T cell receptor beta chains below, sequenced in a study of blood T cell repertoires in COVID-19. Sequencing used immunoSEQ multiplex PCR; TCRdb keeps in-frame clones, though not all of them. The table lists over 55,000 clones, roughly 87% of them singletons, with around 21% in the top ten. The source material was peripheral blood. These TCRs come from a woman in her fifties or sixties with acute or convalescent COVID-19.

V is TRBV24-1 and J is TRBJ2-1, with 7 positions matching TRBD2. After removal of 4 bases from V and 9 bases from J, the junction contained 11 bases not matched to a gene. CDR1 and CDR2 from the germline V gene are KGHDR and SFDVKD. The CDR3 has 15 amino acids. CDR3 nucleotide sequence: TGTGCCACCAGTGACCGACGGTCGGGCGGGGGTGAGCAGTTCTTC. The encoded protein is CATSDRRSGGGEQFF.

The chain is built from TRBV5-1 and TRBJ2-3; D unresolved. Between the trimmed V and J ends, which lost 1 base and 3 bases, there was a span of 3 bases. CDR1 and CDR2 (germline): SGHRS, YFSETQ. The CDR3 has 12 residues. In nucleotides, the CDR3 is TGCGCCAGCAGCTTGCAAACAGATACGCAGTATTTT. Its translation: CASSLQTDTQYF.

J is TRBJ2-7 and V is TRBV10-2, with TRBD1 matching 7 bases. This CDR3 has 15 residues. Germline V gene sequence: CDR1 WSHSY, CDR2 SAAADI. Unmatched junction bases numbered 10, after V lost 5 bases and J lost 3 bases. The chain's CDR3 is CASSLSRGSNYEQYF. The CDR3 DNA reads as TGCGCCAGCAGTCTAAGCAGGGGGTCCAACTACGAGCAGTACTTC.

CDR3 nucleotides: TGTGCCAGCAGCCCCCTAACAGGGTCCTTTAGGTACGAGCAGTACTTC. This encodes CASSPLTGSFRYEQYF. This chain joins TRBV14 and TRBJ2-7; possible D gene TRBD1, 6 bases. CDR3 length: 16 amino acids. Germline V lookup: CDR1 SGHDN, CDR2 FVKESK. The germline V and J ends were trimmed by 4 bases and 4 bases, with 20 bases remaining between them.

This chain uses TRBV20-1 with TRBJ1-2; unclear D gene. The germline V and J ends were trimmed by 3 bases and 0 bases, with 5 bases remaining between them. This CDR3 spans 12 amino acids. Germline V CDR1 and CDR2: DFQATT, SNEGSKA (reference sequence). CDR3 sequence: CSASAANYGYTF. The CDR3 DNA reads TGCAGTGCTAGTGCAGCTAACTATGGCTACACCTTC.

The V gene is TRBV30, the J gene TRBJ1-2; D possibly corresponds to TRBD1 (6 bases). Germline V gives CDR1 GTSNPN, CDR2 SVGIG (reference sequence). Trimming removed 2 bases from V and 4 bases from J, with 14 bases in between. CDR3 length: 14 residues. CDR3 DNA: TGTGCCTGGAGTCCCCAGGGAGGGGGCTATGGCTACACCTTC. Amino acids: CAWSPQGGGYGYTF.

This clone has a handful of counts. The chain has TRBV7-2 and TRBJ1-4; the D gene is possibly TRBD1 (6 bases). The V and J ends lost 5 bases and 7 bases respectively, with 17 bases between them. The CDR3 spans 15 residues. Per the germline V gene, CDR1 is SGHTA and CDR2 is FQGNSA. CDR3 sequence (DNA): TGTGCCAGCAGCAGATCAGGGGCAAGTAGTGAAAAACTGTTTTTT. It translates to CASSRSGASSEKLFF.

Worth noting for this clone: One junction end disagrees with the germline gene, perhaps due to a read error. The chain carries TRBV30 and TRBJ2-7; TRBD1 agrees at 7 bases. CDR3 length equals 13 residues. Germline-derived CDR1 and CDR2 are GTSNPN and SVGIG (reference sequence). The CDR3 region has the DNA TGTGCCTGGAGTGTAGGGGGCTCCCACGAGCAGTACTTC. Protein product: CAWSVGGSHEQYF.

The V call is TRBV19, the J call TRBJ1-1; D unresolved. Trimming cost V 8 bases and J 8 bases, with 21 bases left between them. This CDR3 comprises 14 residues. In germline, CDR1 is LNHDA, CDR2 SQIVND (reference sequence). CDR3 nucleotide sequence: TGTGCCAGTGCTTACCGGACTGTCGACGAGGAAGCTTTCTTT. The encoded protein is CASAYRTVDEEAFF. The variable domain in full, completed from reference TRBV19 and TRBJ1-1, reads DGGITQSPKYLFRKEGQNVTLSCEQNLNHDAMYWYRQDPGQGLRLIYYSQIVNDFQKGDIAEGYSVSREKKESFPLTVTSAQKNPTAFYLCASAYRTVDEEAFFGQGTRLTVV.

The chain couples TRBV6-5 to TRBJ1-1; no clear D. V lost 2 bases to trimming and J lost 0 bases, with 7 bases between them. The germline V gene has CDR1 MNHEY and CDR2 SVGAGI. The length of the CDR3 is 14 residues. The CDR3 nucleotides read TGTGCCAGCAGTTACGGGAGCGTGAACACTGAAGCTTTCTTT. Encoded protein: CASSYGSVNTEAFF.

The genes are TRBV15 and TRBJ2-1, with 7 positions matching TRBD2. CDR3 length: 14 amino acids. V shed 8 bases, J shed 0 bases, and the junction held 4 bases outside the gene matches. The germline V gene encodes CDR1 LNHNV and CDR2 YYDKDF (reference sequence). The CDR3 here is CATGGGSSYNEQFF. CDR3 nucleotides: TGTGCCACCGGCGGGGGAAGCTCCTACAATGAGCAGTTCTTC.

The table lists this clone with a count of one. The chain combines TRBV7-8 with TRBJ1-2; D possibly corresponds to TRBD1 (6 bases). Between the trimmed V and J ends, which lost 5 bases and 4 bases, there was a span of 11 bases. Germline CDR1 reads SGHVS; CDR2 reads FQNEAQ. This CDR3 region has 13 residues. The CDR3 reads CASSPGTTYGYTF. The CDR3 DNA follows: TGTGCCAGCAGCCCCGGGACAACCTATGGCTACACCTTC.

The chain has TRBV5-1 and TRBJ2-2; D perhaps matches TRBD1 (6 bases). This CDR3 has 13 amino acids. Germline V gene lookup returns CDR1 SGHRS and CDR2 YFSETQ. V gave up 2 bases and J gave up 5 bases, with 7 bases separating them. The CDR3 region is CASSFQGTGELFF. CDR3 nucleotide sequence: TGCGCCAGCAGCTTTCAGGGGACCGGGGAGCTGTTTTTT.

The gene calls are TRBV2 and TRBJ1-4, with TRBD1 matching 7 bases. This CDR3 comprises 15 residues. Losses at the gene ends were 6 bases for V and 8 bases for J; bases not matched to a gene: 12. Germline CDR1 SNHLY, CDR2 FYNNEI. The CDR3, as DNA: TGTGCCAGCAGAAAGCAGGGGGAAACAGGGGAAAAACTGTTTTTT. Protein sequence: CASRKQGETGEKLFF.

This chain links TRBV6-4 with TRBJ2-3; D might be TRBD1 (5 bases). The CDR3 is 16 residues long. The V end was cut by 3 bases, the J end by 4 bases, with 17 bases between. Germline V gene data show CDR1 as MRHNA and CDR2 as SNTAGT. The CDR3 sequence is CASSDFRGVIADTQYF. The CDR3 region has the DNA TGTGCCAGCAGTGATTTTAGGGGCGTTATTGCAGATACGCAGTATTTT.

V is TRBV30 and J is TRBJ1-4; 7 bases match TRBD1. The CDR3 runs to 15 residues. V dropped 0 bases and J dropped 6; count of bases not matched to a gene: 7. CDR1 and CDR2 (germline): GTSNPN, SVGIG (reference sequence). CDR3 sequence (DNA): TGTGCCTGGAGTGTACTCGGGACAGCGGATGAAAAACTGTTTTTT. Amino acids: CAWSVLGTADEKLFF.

This sequence joins TRBV27 and TRBJ1-6, with a weak D call TRBD1 (6 bases). Germline loops: CDR1 MNHEY, CDR2 SMNVEV (reference sequence). With 5 bases removed from V and 14 bases from J, the gap between germline ends came to 25 bases. This CDR3 spans 16 amino acids. The CDR3 nucleotides read TGTGCCAGCAGTCTGCTTTCAGGGGCGTCCGGTTGGACCCTCCACTTT. Its protein is CASSLLSGASGWTLHF.

By frequency in the sample, this clone is medium-sized. The sample has other DNA sequences that encode this CDR3 too. The chain recombines TRBV19 with TRBJ2-1; D is undetermined. The V gene lost 1 base and the J gene lost 2 bases, with 9 bases spanning the gap. This CDR3 region has 15 residues. Germline CDR1 LNHDA, CDR2 SQIVND (reference sequence). The CDR3 sequence: CASSIVTGPYNEQFF. DNA for the CDR3: TGTGCCAGTAGTATAGTTACTGGTCCCTACAATGAGCAGTTCTTC.

This clone was observed a few times. The genes are TRBV7-3 and TRBJ2-1; D might be TRBD2 (7 bases). Germline V gives CDR1 SGHTA, CDR2 FQGTGA. Deletions cut 2 bases from V and 6 bases from J, with 11 bases between. CDR3 length: 14 amino acids. Here the CDR3 reads CASSLFAGANEQFF. The CDR3 bases are TGTGCCAGCAGCTTATTTGCGGGGGCCAATGAGCAGTTCTTC.

This clone was observed a few times. The chain couples TRBV10-3 to TRBJ1-2, with TRBD1 matching over 7 bases. The V segment lost 4 bases and the J segment 8 bases; nucleotides outside the gene matches: 13. Germline CDR1 ENHRY, CDR2 SYGVKD. The CDR3 contains 15 residues. The CDR3 DNA reads TGTGCCATCAGTGTGGACCCGGGACAGCCCTACGGCTACACCTTC. Translation gives CAISVDPGQPYGYTF.

CDR3 bases: TGTGCCAGCTCACTCCCGGCAGGGTTTAATGAAAAACTGTTTTTT. The encoded protein is CASSLPAGFNEKLFF. The genes are TRBV18 and TRBJ1-4; TRBD1 might be the D (5 bases). Deletions cut 4 bases from V and 4 bases from J, with 13 bases between. In germline, CDR1 is KGHSH, CDR2 LQKENI. The CDR3 extends over 15 amino acids.

This clone was counted between two and nine times. Written as DNA, the CDR3 is TGTGCCAGCTCACCACCAGCCCTTCGGAACAGGGGGCTTGGCGGGGAGCTGTTTTTT. Protein: CASSPPALRNRGLGGELFF. The chain employs TRBV18 and TRBJ2-2; 9 bases agree with TRBD1. J lost 7 bases, V lost 0 bases, and 15 bases had no gene match. This CDR3 has 19 residues. Germline assignment: CDR1 KGHSH and CDR2 LQKENI. The full variable domain, rest sourced from reference TRBV18 and TRBJ2-2, is NAGVMQNPRHLVRRRGQEARLRCSPMKGHSHVYWYRQLPEEGLKFMVYLQKENIIDESGMPKERFSAEFPKEGPSILRIQQVVRGDSAAYFCASSPPALRNRGLGGELFFGEGSRLTVL.

The rearrangement links TRBV11-1 to TRBJ2-2; 13 nucleotides align to TRBD2. CDR1 and CDR2 (germline): SGHAT, FQDESV (reference sequence). Trimming at V came to 7 bases and at J to 9 bases, leaving 8 bases not matched to a gene. This CDR3 comprises 15 residues. In DNA form, the CDR3 reads TGTGCCAGCAAAAAACTAGCGGGGGGGGACCGGGAGCTGTTTTTT. As protein: CASKKLAGGDRELFF.

The chain has TRBV25-1 and TRBJ2-1, with 11 bases lining up with TRBD2. The CDR3 runs 14 residues. Germline values: CDR1 MGHDK, CDR2 SYGVNS. Losses at the gene ends were 6 bases for V and 6 bases for J; bases not matched to a gene: 4. CDR3 in DNA: TGTGCCAGCAGGGTAGCGGGGGGGCCCAATGAGCAGTTCTTC. Protein sequence: CASRVAGGPNEQFF.

The rearrangement uses TRBV18 and TRBJ2-1; 9 bases fit TRBD1. CDR1 is KGHSH, CDR2 LQKENI, per germline. The CDR3 is 15 amino acids. V was clipped by 3 bases and J by 6 bases; unmatched bases: 6. This CDR3 is CASSPSRTGVNEQFF. Written as DNA, the CDR3 is TGTGCCAGCTCACCCTCAAGGACAGGGGTCAATGAGCAGTTCTTC.

Comments on this clone: At one boundary the junction diverges from the germline segment, which might be a read error. This chain joins TRBV6-5 and TRBJ2-7, with TRBD1 matching 9 bases. The germline V gene has CDR1 MNHEY and CDR2 SVGAGI. The CDR3 totals 15 residues. The CDR3 here is CASSYKGQGPYGQYF. The CDR3 DNA follows: TGTGCCAGCAGTTACAAGGGACAGGGCCCCTACGGGCAGTACTTC.

The CDR3 DNA is TGCAGCGTTGACGCGGGTAGCAATCAGCCCCAGCATTTT. Residues: CSVDAGSNQPQHF. The chain joins TRBV29-1 to TRBJ1-5; no reliable D call. V was cut by 3 bases and J by 0 bases, with 6 bases left in between. Germline values: CDR1 SQVTM, CDR2 ANQGSEA. This CDR3 has 13 amino acids. Variable domain in full (rest from reference TRBV29-1 and TRBJ1-5): SAVISQKPSRDICQRGTSLTIQCQVDSQVTMMFWYRQQPGQSLTLIATANQGSEATYESGFVIDKFPISRPNLTFSTLTVSNMSPEDSSIYLCSVDAGSNQPQHFGDGTRLSIL.

The rearrangement joins TRBV10-2 to TRBJ1-1; D is unresolved. This CDR3 is 13 amino acids long. Germline CDR1 is WSHSY and CDR2 is SAAADI. The V gene lost 2 bases and the J gene lost 1 base, with 5 bases spanning the gap. DNA for the CDR3: TGCGCCAGCAGTGAGGCGGCGAACACTGAAGCTTTCTTT. Protein: CASSEAANTEAFF.

The chain is built from TRBV24-1 and TRBJ1-2, with D uncertain. The V end lost 9 bases, the J end lost 6 bases, and 13 bases lay between the germline ends. CDR1 and CDR2 (germline): KGHDR, SFDVKD. This CDR3 spans 12 amino acids. The CDR3 here is CATYGETNGYTF. In DNA, the CDR3 is TGTGCCACCTATGGGGAGACAAATGGCTACACCTTC.

The V and J genes are TRBV5-8 and TRBJ1-1, with no clear D. CDR1 is SGHTS, CDR2 YDEGEE, per germline. Trimming removed 7 bases from V and 1 base from J, with 11 bases in between. The CDR3 covers 13 residues. CDR3: CASANRGNTEAFF. In DNA form, the CDR3 reads TGTGCCAGCGCCAATCGGGGGAACACTGAAGCTTTCTTT.

As for this clone: The sample carries other DNA sequences with the same CDR3. The chain links TRBV18 to TRBJ1-1, with 7 bases matching TRBD1. There are 14 residues in the CDR3. V dropped 2 bases and J dropped 1; count of bases not matched to a gene: 1. Germline values: CDR1 KGHSH, CDR2 LQKENI. Written as DNA, the CDR3 is TGTGCCAGCTCACCAGGACAGGCGAACACTGAAGCTTTCTTT. Protein: CASSPGQANTEAFF.